The 14 T cell receptor beta chains presented below share a single source sample, sequenced in a study of blood T cell repertoires in COVID-19. Produced via immunoSEQ multiplex PCR; TCRdb's table is partial and in-frame only. The sample has roughly 110,000 clones, roughly 80% seen once. Material for sequencing was peripheral blood. The receptors come from a human donor in a cohort sampled during active COVID-19.

J is TRBJ2-5 and V is TRBV19; the match to TRBD1 covers 11 bases. Germline V lookup: CDR1 LNHDA, CDR2 SQIVND (reference sequence). V shed 5 bases and J 3 bases; nucleotides not matched to a gene: 5. This CDR3 has 15 amino acids. CDR3 DNA sequence: TGTGCCAGTAGTGCCCGGGACAGGGGGGAAGAGACCCAGTACTTC. It translates to CASSARDRGEETQYF.

V gene TRBV5-4 combines with J gene TRBJ1-2; maybe TRBD1 (5 bases). Germline assignment: CDR1 SGHNT and CDR2 YYREEE (reference sequence). There are 15 residues in the CDR3. Trimming pared 0 bases from V and 5 bases from J, leaving 14 bases between. The CDR3 protein is CASSLAAGVEYGYTF. The CDR3 DNA sequence: TGTGCCAGCAGCTTGGCCGCGGGGGTTGAATATGGCTACACCTTC.

The genes are TRBV11-3 and TRBJ2-7; D is perhaps TRBD2 (5 bases). In germline, CDR1 is SGHNT, CDR2 YENEEA. There are 12 residues in the CDR3. The V and J ends lost 5 bases and 2 bases respectively, with 7 bases between them. The CDR3, as DNA: TGTGCCAGCAGCGCGCGGGCCTACGAGCAGTACTTC. Protein product: CASSARAYEQYF. Combining the CDR3 with reference TRBV11-3 and TRBJ2-7 gives the whole variable domain EAGVVQSPRYKIIEKKQPVAFWCNPISGHNTLYWYLQNLGQGPELLIRYENEEAVDDSQLPKDRFSAERLKGVDSTLKIQPAELGDSAVYLCASSARAYEQYFGPGTRLTVT.

The chain employs TRBV19 and TRBJ2-7; TRBD2 is a possible D gene (5 bases). The CDR3 is 13 residues long. Trimming stripped 7 bases from V and 4 bases from J, with 14 bases between. Per the germline V gene, CDR1 is LNHDA and CDR2 is SQIVND (reference sequence). The CDR3 loop reads CASTPSGKYEQYF. The DNA of the CDR3 is TGTGCCAGTACCCCGTCCGGGAAATACGAGCAGTACTTC.

The CDR3 DNA follows: TGTGCCTGGGCAGGGATCTCCTACGAGCAGTACTTC. Its protein is CAWAGISYEQYF. The V call is TRBV30, the J call TRBJ2-7; tentatively, D is TRBD1 (5 bases). Trimming pared 5 bases from V and 0 bases from J, leaving 8 bases between. The CDR3 has 12 amino acids. The germline V gene has CDR1 GTSNPN and CDR2 SVGIG (reference sequence). Full variable domain (remainder filled in from reference TRBV30 and TRBJ2-7): SQTIHQWPATLVQPVGSPLSLECTVEGTSNPNLYWYRQAAGRGLQLLFYSVGIGQISSEVPQNLSASRPQDRQFILSSKKLLLSDSGFYLCAWAGISYEQYFGPGTRLTVT.

This clone occurred once. The rearrangement links TRBV30 to TRBJ2-3; D is ambiguous. Germline V lookup: CDR1 GTSNPN, CDR2 SVGIG (reference sequence). The CDR3 has 13 residues. Trimming took 1 base from V and 0 from J, leaving 5 bases between them. CDR3 amino acids: CAWSAQSTDTQYF. The CDR3 DNA is TGTGCCTGGAGTGCCCAGAGCACAGATACGCAGTATTTT.

The genes are TRBV7-9 and TRBJ1-2; 11 nucleotides line up with TRBD1. Germline CDR1 SEHNR, CDR2 FQNEAQ (reference sequence). Unmatched junction bases numbered 9, after V lost 5 bases and J lost 4 bases. The CDR3 has 16 residues. The CDR3 DNA reads TGTGCCAGCAGCATTACTCCGGACAGGGGGCCCTATGGCTACACCTTC. This codes for CASSITPDRGPYGYTF.

CDR3 nucleotide sequence: TGTGCCAGCTCACCAGGGGGGTTGGGCTACACCTTC. Translating gives CASSPGGLGYTF. The chain carries TRBV18 and TRBJ1-2, with TRBD1 as a possible D gene (5 bases). From germline, CDR1 is KGHSH and CDR2 LQKENI. CDR3 length: 12 residues. The V and J ends lost 2 bases and 8 bases respectively, with 9 bases between them.

The rearrangement links TRBV19 to TRBJ2-7; TRBD1 matches at 8 bases. V trimming: 1 base; J trimming: 2 bases; junction bases outside the gene matches: 7. The CDR3 runs 16 residues. CDR1 is LNHDA and CDR2 is SQIVND in the germline V gene (reference sequence). The CDR3 sequence is CASSIARQGPAYEQYF. In DNA, the CDR3 is TGTGCCAGTAGTATAGCCAGACAGGGGCCCGCCTACGAGCAGTACTTC.

The rearrangement links TRBV7-9 to TRBJ2-7; 9 bases align to TRBD2. V lost 5 bases and J lost 4; bases outside the gene matches: 9. The germline V gene encodes CDR1 SEHNR and CDR2 FQNEAQ (reference sequence). The CDR3 totals 15 residues. The CDR3 sequence: CASSPPSGNEYEQYF. In nucleotides, the CDR3 is TGTGCCAGCAGCCCCCCTAGCGGGAATGAGTACGAGCAGTACTTC.

The sample holds a few counts of this clone. The J gene is TRBJ1-2, the V gene TRBV6-1; no firm D call. The germline V gene has CDR1 MNHNS and CDR2 SASEGT. Between the trimmed V and J ends, which lost 2 bases and 5 bases, there was a span of 12 bases. The CDR3 length is 14 residues. CDR3 sequence: CASSERESLYGYTF. The DNA for the CDR3 is TGTGCCAGCAGTGAACGGGAGTCCCTGTATGGCTACACCTTC.

Turning to this clone: At the DNA level, this CDR3 is encoded by other sequences in the same sample as well. V and J are TRBV7-2 and TRBJ2-5, with a possible D match to TRBD2 (7 bases). Germline-derived CDR1 and CDR2 are SGHTA and FQGNSA. This CDR3 is 14 amino acids long. The ends were cut back, 1 base at V and 4 bases at J, with 10 bases in the middle. The CDR3 DNA is TGTGCCAGCAGCTTAGAGGGGGGGGTAGAGACCCAGTACTTC. Translated: CASSLEGGVETQYF.

In this sample, this clone turned up a few times. The gene calls are TRBV19 and TRBJ2-7; TRBD1 is a possible D gene (6 bases). In germline, CDR1 is LNHDA, CDR2 SQIVND (reference sequence). This CDR3 has 13 residues. V gave up 8 bases and J gave up 3 bases, with 14 bases separating them. CDR3 bases: TGTGCCAGTTTTGACAGGACCGACTACGAGCAGTACTTC. Protein product: CASFDRTDYEQYF. The full variable domain, its missing parts supplied by reference TRBV19 and TRBJ2-7, is DGGITQSPKYLFRKEGQNVTLSCEQNLNHDAMYWYRQDPGQGLRLIYYSQIVNDFQKGDIAEGYSVSREKKESFPLTVTSAQKNPTAFYLCASFDRTDYEQYFGPGTRLTVT.

CDR3 amino acids: CASRGQLNSPLHF. CDR3 DNA: TGTGCCAGCAGAGGACAGCTTAATTCACCCCTCCACTTT. V usage is TRBV5-8 and J usage is TRBJ1-6, with D possibly matching TRBD1 (6 bases). Germline CDR1 and CDR2: SGHTS and YDEGEE. Trimming took 5 bases from V and 6 from J, leaving 9 bases between them. The CDR3 is made up of 13 amino acids. The full variable domain, rest sourced from reference TRBV5-8 and TRBJ1-6, is EAGVTQSPTHLIKTRGQQATLRCSPISGHTSVYWYQQALGLGLQFLLWYDEGEERNRGNFPPRFSGRQFPNYSSELNVNALELEDSALYLCASRGQLNSPLHFGNGTRLTVT.